The T cell receptor (beta chain) described here comes from a study of CD8+ T cells in alopecia areata. The study, taken as a whole, reports: More clonal than normal scalp was lesional scalp, particularly alopecia totalis/universalis. Relative to mice, TCR sharing across patients was less clear, a difference possibly HLA-related. Sequenced scalp T cells also include alphabeta T cells resident in normal skin.

This CDR3 contains 13 residues. Germline CDR1 reads SQVTM; CDR2 reads ANQGSEA. Germline trimming cut 6 bases from V and 5 bases from J; bases unmatched to any gene: 7. Extraction of RNA preceded its reverse transcription into cDNA, which served as the sequencing template. TCRdb's table, derived via immunoSEQ multiplex PCR, lists solely in-frame clones and lacks some. The data contain over 150,000 clones, 56% of them singletons. As to this clone: Its antigen is unidentified.

Sorting from PBMCs produced CD4+ and CD8+ T cells. Sequencing used CD8+ T cells sorted from blood. V gene TRBV29-1 combines with J gene TRBJ1-2, with 9 nucleotides matching TRBD1. The sequence was obtained from a human donor in good health. The CDR3 reads CSVYRGQPYGYTF. The CDR3 DNA follows: TGCAGCGTCTACAGGGGGCAGCCTTATGGCTACACCTTC.